This T cell receptor (beta chain) is from a study of cytomegalovirus exposure and HLA in healthy donors. Study observations and caveats: It has been reported that TCR beta sequences accurately predicted the HLA-A and HLA-B alleles of most subjects. Apart from CMV serostatus, no immune exposure information was available.

Donors sampled were nominally healthy, though unrecorded immune exposures were likely. V lost 3 bases, J lost 7 bases, and 7 bases stayed unmatched. There are 15 residues in the CDR3. Germline V gene data show CDR1 as GTSNPN and CDR2 as SVGIG (reference sequence). PCR amplification relied on 60 Vbeta primers (plus 13 Jbeta primers). Original handling: Later, some 79 million unique TCR beta chains were counted in an analysis, and 8.5 million to 13 million of them were shared. Method: immunoSEQ multiplex PCR; TCRdb's copy keeps in-frame clones and lacks some. That table furnishes V, J and clone size, whereas the DNA furnished D and trimming. The sample includes roughly 160,000 clones, less than 85% of them seen just once. Note on this clone: The antigen remains unidentified.

This TCR derives from a middle-aged man in good health and CMV-seronegative. Sequenced sample: PBMCs. The J gene is TRBJ1-4, the V gene TRBV30; 11 bases are a match to TRBD1. CDR3 sequence (DNA): TGTGCCTGGAGCCCGGACAGGGGGCTAGTTGAAAAACTGTTTTTT. Its translation: CAWSPDRGLVEKLFF.